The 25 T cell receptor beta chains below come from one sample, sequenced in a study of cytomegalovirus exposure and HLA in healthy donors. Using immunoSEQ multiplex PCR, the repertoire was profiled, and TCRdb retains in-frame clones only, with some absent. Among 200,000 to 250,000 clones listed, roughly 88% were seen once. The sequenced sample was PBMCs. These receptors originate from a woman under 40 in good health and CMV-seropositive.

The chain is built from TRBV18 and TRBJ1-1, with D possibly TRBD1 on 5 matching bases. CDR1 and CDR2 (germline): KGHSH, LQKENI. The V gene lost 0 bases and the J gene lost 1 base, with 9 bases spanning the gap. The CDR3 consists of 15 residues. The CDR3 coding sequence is TGTGCCAGCTCACCACCACCGGGGCCGAACACTGAAGCTTTCTTT. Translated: CASSPPPGPNTEAFF.

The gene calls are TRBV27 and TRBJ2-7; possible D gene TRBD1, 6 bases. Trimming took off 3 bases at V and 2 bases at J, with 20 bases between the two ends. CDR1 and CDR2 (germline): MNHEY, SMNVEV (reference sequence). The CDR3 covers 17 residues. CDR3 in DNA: TGTGCCAGCAGTTTCGCGACAGGCCCCAGTGAGGCCTACGAGCAGTACTTC. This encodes CASSFATGPSEAYEQYF.

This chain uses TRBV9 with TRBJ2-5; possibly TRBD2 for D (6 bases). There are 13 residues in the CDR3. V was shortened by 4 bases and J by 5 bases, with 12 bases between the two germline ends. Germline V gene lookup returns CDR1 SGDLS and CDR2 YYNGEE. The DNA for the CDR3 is TGTGCCAGCAGCCCCGGGCTAGCGGAGACCCAGTACTTC. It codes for CASSPGLAETQYF.

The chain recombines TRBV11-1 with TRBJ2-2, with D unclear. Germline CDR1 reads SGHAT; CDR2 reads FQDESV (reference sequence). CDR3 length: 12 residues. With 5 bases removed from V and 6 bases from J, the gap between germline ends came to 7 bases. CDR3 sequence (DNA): TGTGCCAGCAGCCCATTTGCCGGGGAGCTGTTTTTT. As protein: CASSPFAGELFF.

Here the CDR3 DNA reads TGTGCCAGCAGCTTGGACGGACAGGGGTTCGAGCAGTACTTC. It specifies CASSLDGQGFEQYF. V and J are TRBV5-4 and TRBJ2-7, with 9 bases lining up with TRBD1. This CDR3 has 14 amino acids. With 0 bases clipped from V and 6 bases from J, the junction kept 4 bases outside the gene matches. Germline CDR1 is SGHNT and CDR2 is YYREEE (reference sequence).

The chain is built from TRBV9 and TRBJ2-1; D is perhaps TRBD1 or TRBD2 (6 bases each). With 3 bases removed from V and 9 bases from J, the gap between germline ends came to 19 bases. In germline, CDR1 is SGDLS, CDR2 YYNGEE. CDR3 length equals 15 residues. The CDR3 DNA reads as TGTGCCAGCAGCGAAATGGGGGGCCCGGACGGTGAGCAGTTCTTC. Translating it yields CASSEMGGPDGEQFF.

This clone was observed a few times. The CDR3 DNA reads TGTGCCTGGAGTGAGGGACTCCCGAACACTGAAGCTTTCTTT. It translates to CAWSEGLPNTEAFF. This sequence joins TRBV30 and TRBJ1-1; TRBD1 is a possible D gene (5 bases). CDR3 length: 14 residues. The germline V gene has CDR1 GTSNPN and CDR2 SVGIG (reference sequence). Between the trimmed V and J ends, which lost 1 base and 1 base, there was a span of 10 bases.

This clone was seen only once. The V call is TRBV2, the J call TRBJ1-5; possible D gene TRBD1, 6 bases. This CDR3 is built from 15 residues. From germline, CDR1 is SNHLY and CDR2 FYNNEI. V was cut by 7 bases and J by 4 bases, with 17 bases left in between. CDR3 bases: TGTGCCAGCAAAAGCCGGGACACAGGTAATCAGCCCCAGCATTTT. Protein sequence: CASKSRDTGNQPQHF.

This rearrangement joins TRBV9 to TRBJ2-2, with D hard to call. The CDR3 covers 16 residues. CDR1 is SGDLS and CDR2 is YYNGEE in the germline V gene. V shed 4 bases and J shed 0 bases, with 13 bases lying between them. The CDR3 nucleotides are TGTGCCAGCAGCCCGCCGGACCTTACGAACACCGGGGAGCTGTTTTTT. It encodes CASSPPDLTNTGELFF.

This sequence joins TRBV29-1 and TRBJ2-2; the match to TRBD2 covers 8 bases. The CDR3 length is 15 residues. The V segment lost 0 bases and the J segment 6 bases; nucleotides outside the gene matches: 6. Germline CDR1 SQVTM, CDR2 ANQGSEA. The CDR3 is CSVEDRSGRAGELFF. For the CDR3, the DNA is TGCAGCGTTGAAGATAGGTCCGGGAGGGCCGGGGAGCTGTTTTTT.

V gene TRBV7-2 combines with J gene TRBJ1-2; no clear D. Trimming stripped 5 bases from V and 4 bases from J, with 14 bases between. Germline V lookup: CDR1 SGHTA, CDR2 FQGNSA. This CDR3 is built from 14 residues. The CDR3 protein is CASSPPLRLYGYTF. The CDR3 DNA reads TGTGCCAGCAGCCCCCCCCTGAGGCTCTATGGCTACACCTTC.

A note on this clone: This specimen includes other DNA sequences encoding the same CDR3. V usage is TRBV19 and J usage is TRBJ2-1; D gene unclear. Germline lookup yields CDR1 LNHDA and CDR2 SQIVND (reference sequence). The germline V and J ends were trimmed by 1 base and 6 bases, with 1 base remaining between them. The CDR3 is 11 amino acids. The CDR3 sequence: CASSIGNEQFF. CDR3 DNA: TGTGCCAGTAGTATAGGCAATGAGCAGTTCTTC.

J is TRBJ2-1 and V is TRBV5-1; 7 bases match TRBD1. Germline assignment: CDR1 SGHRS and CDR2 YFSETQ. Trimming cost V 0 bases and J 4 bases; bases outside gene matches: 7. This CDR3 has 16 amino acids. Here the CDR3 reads CASSLAGTEKYNEQFF. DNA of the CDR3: TGCGCCAGCAGCTTGGCCGGGACAGAGAAATACAATGAGCAGTTCTTC.

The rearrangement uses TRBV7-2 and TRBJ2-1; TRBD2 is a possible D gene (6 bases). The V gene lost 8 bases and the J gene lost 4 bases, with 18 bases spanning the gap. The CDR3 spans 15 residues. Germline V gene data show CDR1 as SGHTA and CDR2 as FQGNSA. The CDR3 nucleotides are TGTGCCAGCCTTTTGGCGGGAAGTGTGTACAATGAGCAGTTCTTC. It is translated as CASLLAGSVYNEQFF.

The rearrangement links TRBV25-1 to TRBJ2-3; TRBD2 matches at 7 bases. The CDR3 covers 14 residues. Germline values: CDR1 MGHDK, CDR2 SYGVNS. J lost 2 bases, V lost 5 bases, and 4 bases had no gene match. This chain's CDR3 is CASSLGTTTDTQYF. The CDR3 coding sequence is TGTGCCAGCAGTCTTGGGACTACCACAGATACGCAGTATTTT.

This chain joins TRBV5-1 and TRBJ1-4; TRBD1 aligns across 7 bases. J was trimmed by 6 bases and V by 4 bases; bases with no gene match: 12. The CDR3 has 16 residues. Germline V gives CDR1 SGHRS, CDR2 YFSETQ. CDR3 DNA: TGCGCCAGCAGCCGCGACAGGGCGGGGGCTTATGAAAAACTGTTTTTT. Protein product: CASSRDRAGAYEKLFF.

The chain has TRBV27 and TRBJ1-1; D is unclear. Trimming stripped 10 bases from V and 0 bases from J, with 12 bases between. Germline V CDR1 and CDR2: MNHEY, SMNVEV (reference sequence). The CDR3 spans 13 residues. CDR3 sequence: CATSFKMNTEAFF. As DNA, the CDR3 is TGTGCCACTTCCTTTAAGATGAACACTGAAGCTTTCTTT.

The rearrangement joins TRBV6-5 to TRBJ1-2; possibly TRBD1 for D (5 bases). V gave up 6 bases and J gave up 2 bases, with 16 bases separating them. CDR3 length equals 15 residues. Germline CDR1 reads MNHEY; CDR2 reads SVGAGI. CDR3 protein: CASRPATERNYGYTF. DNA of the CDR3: TGTGCCAGCAGACCCGCGACAGAGAGGAACTATGGCTACACCTTC.

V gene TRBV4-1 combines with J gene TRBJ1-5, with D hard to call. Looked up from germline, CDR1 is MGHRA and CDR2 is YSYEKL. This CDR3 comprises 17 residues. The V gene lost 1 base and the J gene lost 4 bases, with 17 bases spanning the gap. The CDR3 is CASSQVSNGPNNQPQHF. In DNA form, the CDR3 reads TGCGCCAGCAGCCAAGTATCTAACGGGCCGAATAATCAGCCCCAGCATTTT.

The CDR3 DNA reads TGTGCCAGCAGCCCAGGACAGGTCTATGGCTACACCTTC. It specifies CASSPGQVYGYTF. The J gene is TRBJ1-2, the V gene TRBV9, with 7 bases matching TRBD1. The CDR3 consists of 13 residues. Germline CDR1 SGDLS, CDR2 YYNGEE. V trimming: 4 bases; J trimming: 4 bases; junction bases outside the gene matches: 4.

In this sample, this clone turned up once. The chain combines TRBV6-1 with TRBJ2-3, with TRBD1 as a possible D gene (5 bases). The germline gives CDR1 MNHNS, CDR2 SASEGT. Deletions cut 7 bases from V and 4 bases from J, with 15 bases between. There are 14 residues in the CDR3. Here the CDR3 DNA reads TGTGCCAGCATCCCCAGTTGGGGCGCAGATACGCAGTATTTT. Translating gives CASIPSWGADTQYF.

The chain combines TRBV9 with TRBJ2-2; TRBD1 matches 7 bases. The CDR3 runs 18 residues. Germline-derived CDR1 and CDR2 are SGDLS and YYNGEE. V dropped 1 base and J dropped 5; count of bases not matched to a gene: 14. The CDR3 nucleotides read TGTGCCAGCAGCGTACCCATCACAGGGACAGCAAATACCGGGGAGCTGTTTTTT. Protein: CASSVPITGTANTGELFF.

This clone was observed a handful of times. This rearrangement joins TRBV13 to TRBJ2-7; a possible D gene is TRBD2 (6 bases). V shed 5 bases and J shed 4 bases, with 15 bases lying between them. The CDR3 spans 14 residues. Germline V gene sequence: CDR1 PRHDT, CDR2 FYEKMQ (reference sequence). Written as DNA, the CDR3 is TGTGCCAGCAGCGATCGGGGGAGGCAGTACGAGCAGTACTTC. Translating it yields CASSDRGRQYEQYF.

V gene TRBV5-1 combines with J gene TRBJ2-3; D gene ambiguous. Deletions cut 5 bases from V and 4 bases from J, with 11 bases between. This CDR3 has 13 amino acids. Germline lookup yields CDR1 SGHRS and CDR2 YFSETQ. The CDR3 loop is CASRKGFADTQYF. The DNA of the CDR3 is TGCGCCAGCAGAAAGGGTTTCGCAGATACGCAGTATTTT.

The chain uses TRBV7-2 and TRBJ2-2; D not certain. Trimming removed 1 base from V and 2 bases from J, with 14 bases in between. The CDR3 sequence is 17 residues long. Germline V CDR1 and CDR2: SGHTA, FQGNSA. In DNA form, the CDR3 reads TGTGCCAGCAGCTTAGTCCTCAGCCTATCCAACACCGGGGAGCTGTTTTTT. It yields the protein CASSLVLSLSNTGELFF.